Described below is a single TCR beta chain sequence and its context. Germline V lookup: CDR1 SGHVS, CDR2 FNYEAQ. The V gene end was trimmed by 0 bases and the J gene end by 10 bases; junction bases not matched to a gene: 10. The CDR3 spans 15 residues. The entry originates in a study of blood T cell repertoires in COVID-19. For the study at large: The samples span acute and convalescent COVID-19 from the United States, Italy and Spain. Sample material is recorded as cDNA or gDNA derived from T cells, B-cell-depleted T cells, or PBMCs.

In the study's own analysis: Estimation of nucleated cell counts relied on the amplification of reference gene primers. Assay: immunoSEQ multiplex PCR; the TCRdb copy retains only in-frame clones and omits some. The V and J calls and clone size were taken over from that table, and D and trimming were inferred from the DNA. The table lists 110,000 or so clones, 75% to 90% of them singletons. The sequence was obtained from a human donor in a cohort sampled during active COVID-19. The sample was peripheral blood. V is TRBV7-6 and J is TRBJ1-1; TRBD1 aligns across 8 bases. DNA of the CDR3: TGTGCCAGCAGCTTAGCGGCCCGGGACAGGTCGGGAGCTTTCTTT. Translating gives CASSLAARDRSGAFF.